Shown below are 24 T cell receptor beta chains from a single sample sequenced in a study of blood T cell repertoires in COVID-19. Some clones are missing from TCRdb's copy, which holds only in-frame ones; the method was immunoSEQ multiplex PCR. The sample has under 200,000 clones, about four fifths seen once. What was sequenced was peripheral blood. The receptors stem from a middle-aged woman with COVID-19, enrolled during active disease.

The rearrangement joins TRBV2 to TRBJ1-6; D gene uncertain. Germline-derived CDR1 and CDR2 are SNHLY and FYNNEI. Trimming cost V 11 bases and J 4 bases, with 15 bases left between them. The CDR3 loop spans 14 amino acids. The CDR3: CASSKSLYNSPLHF. The CDR3 DNA reads as TGTGCCTCCTCCAAGAGCCTTTATAATTCACCCCTCCACTTT.

The rearrangement joins TRBV7-3 to TRBJ1-2, with a weak D call TRBD1 (6 bases). This CDR3 region has 13 residues. Germline V CDR1 and CDR2: SGHTA, FQGTGA. V shed 1 base and J shed 8 bases, with 11 bases lying between them. This CDR3 reads CASSLNRAEGYTF. The CDR3 coding sequence is TGTGCCAGCAGCTTAAACAGGGCGGAGGGCTACACCTTC.

This chain's CDR3 is CATSRGSRQDYYEQYF. The CDR3 nucleotides read TGTGCCACCAGCAGAGGGAGCCGACAGGATTACTACGAGCAGTACTTC. The chain uses TRBV15 and TRBJ2-7; TRBD1 is a possible D gene (6 bases). V was trimmed by 1 base and J by 3 bases, leaving 16 bases between them. CDR1 LNHNV and CDR2 YYDKDF come from the germline V gene (reference sequence). CDR3 size: 16 residues.

This chain joins TRBV7-2 and TRBJ2-7; weak D call: TRBD1 (6 bases). The CDR3 spans 15 residues. Germline CDR1 reads SGHTA; CDR2 reads FQGNSA. Deletions cut 1 base from V and 3 bases from J, with 13 bases between. CDR3 sequence reads: CASSLGGSGVYEQYF. In nucleotides, the CDR3 is TGTGCCAGCAGCTTAGGAGGGTCAGGGGTCTACGAGCAGTACTTC.

This clone was counted between two and nine times. V usage is TRBV28 and J usage is TRBJ2-3, with D tentatively TRBD1 (6 bases). Germline CDR1 reads MDHEN; CDR2 reads SYDVKM. CDR3 length equals 17 residues. V dropped 6 bases and J dropped 0 bases, with 19 bases sitting between them. The CDR3 nucleotides are TGTGCCAGCAGCCCCCAAAGGGGGAGTACTAGCACAGATACGCAGTATTTT. It specifies CASSPQRGSTSTDTQYF.

There are a few counts of this clone. The CDR3 nucleotides are TGTGCCAGCTCACCACCAGGACAGAAAGTCACTGAAGCTTTCTTT. It yields the protein CASSPPGQKVTEAFF. The rearrangement links TRBV18 to TRBJ1-1, with D possibly matching TRBD1 (6 bases). The CDR3 consists of 15 residues. Germline CDR1 and CDR2: KGHSH and LQKENI. The V gene lost 0 bases and the J gene lost 4 bases, with 12 bases spanning the gap.

This chain connects TRBV7-2 to TRBJ1-4, with a weak D call TRBD1 (6 bases). The CDR3 totals 12 residues. The V end was cut by 1 base, the J end by 13 bases, with 10 bases between. CDR1 SGHTA and CDR2 FQGNSA come from the germline V gene. Here the CDR3 DNA reads TGTGCCAGCAGCTTAGAGGGACAAACACTGTTTTTT. It specifies CASSLEGQTLFF.

The gene calls are TRBV9 and TRBJ1-2; 8 positions agree with TRBD1. J gave up 0 bases and V 2 bases, and 3 bases lay outside the gene matches. Looked up from germline, CDR1 is SGDLS and CDR2 is YYNGEE. The CDR3 has 15 amino acids. The CDR3 sequence: CASSVQGASNYGYTF. In DNA form, the CDR3 reads TGTGCCAGCAGCGTTCAGGGGGCTTCTAACTATGGCTACACCTTC.

The chain links TRBV5-1 to TRBJ2-1, with 7 bases matching TRBD2. V trimming: 4 bases; J trimming: 2 bases; junction bases outside the gene matches: 9. CDR1 and CDR2 (germline): SGHRS, YFSETQ. This CDR3 has 16 amino acids. Written as DNA, the CDR3 is TGCGCCAGCAGCCCTTCCGCGGGGACTACCTACAATGAGCAGTTCTTC. Its protein product is CASSPSAGTTYNEQFF.

CDR3 nucleotide sequence: TGTGCCAGTGACGCCCGTACCGGGGCTGGGGCCAACGTCCTGACTTTC. It is translated as CASDARTGAGANVLTF. The chain has TRBV19 and TRBJ2-6, with D possibly matching TRBD2 (5 bases). The germline V and J ends were trimmed by 8 bases and 2 bases, with 16 bases remaining between them. This CDR3 contains 16 residues. Looked up from germline, CDR1 is LNHDA and CDR2 is SQIVND (reference sequence).

This clone was found once. J is TRBJ2-7 and V is TRBV15, with 8 bases identical to TRBD1. Germline V gene sequence: CDR1 LNHNV, CDR2 YYDKDF (reference sequence). V lost 5 bases and J lost 2; bases outside the gene matches: 8. The CDR3 totals 15 residues. In DNA, the CDR3 is TGTGCCACCAGCCTCCGGGCAGGGGGCACCTACGAGCAGTACTTC. It yields the protein CATSLRAGGTYEQYF.

The J gene is TRBJ2-7, the V gene TRBV28, with 9 bases fitting TRBD2. Trimming took 10 bases from V and 1 from J; bases not matched to a gene: 8. The CDR3 loop spans 14 amino acids. Germline V gives CDR1 MDHEN, CDR2 SYDVKM. In nucleotides, the CDR3 is TGTGCCACCCGACGCGGGGGGGGATCCTACGAGCAGTACTTC. Encoded protein: CATRRGGGSYEQYF.

The genes are TRBV5-1 and TRBJ2-3, with TRBD1 matching over 7 bases. The CDR3 consists of 13 residues. CDR1 is SGHRS and CDR2 is YFSETQ in the germline V gene. The V segment lost 4 bases and the J segment 2 bases; nucleotides outside the gene matches: 1. The DNA of the CDR3 is TGCGCCAGCAGCGACAGGGACACAGATACGCAGTATTTT. It yields the protein CASSDRDTDTQYF.

V and J are TRBV5-8 and TRBJ2-5, with TRBD2 identical over 7 bases. This CDR3 has 14 residues. Germline loops: CDR1 SGHTS, CDR2 YDEGEE. J was trimmed by 4 bases and V by 4 bases; bases with no gene match: 7. The CDR3 DNA reads as TGTGCCAGCAGCATCAGGCGGGAGTCAGAGACCCAGTACTTC. It is translated as CASSIRRESETQYF.

The chain combines TRBV2 with TRBJ2-1, with TRBD2 matching 10 bases. This CDR3 comprises 15 residues. V trimming: 5 bases; J trimming: 1 base; junction bases outside the gene matches: 2. Germline CDR1 SNHLY, CDR2 FYNNEI. CDR3 nucleotide sequence: TGTGCCAGCAGTTCTAGCGGGAGATCCTACAATGAGCAGTTCTTC. Its protein product is CASSSSGRSYNEQFF.

J is TRBJ2-1 and V is TRBV6-4; the D gene is possibly TRBD2 (6 bases). Trimming removed 5 bases at V and 9 bases at J, with 14 bases between. CDR3 length: 13 amino acids. Germline V gene data show CDR1 as MRHNA and CDR2 as SNTAGT. The CDR3 DNA is TGTGCCAGCAGTCTTGTGGGGGGAGCTGAGCAGTTCTTC. Amino acid sequence: CASSLVGGAEQFF.

The chain couples TRBV9 to TRBJ1-2; no firm D call. V gave up 3 bases and J gave up 7 bases, with 19 bases separating them. Germline values: CDR1 SGDLS, CDR2 YYNGEE. The CDR3 sequence is 15 residues long. The CDR3 bases are TGTGCCAGCAGCGGGAGAGGGTATAGGCCCAGTGGCTACACCTTC. Residues: CASSGRGYRPSGYTF.

This sequence joins TRBV4-1 and TRBJ1-6; possible D gene TRBD1, 6 bases. Trimming took off 0 bases at V and 10 bases at J, with 13 bases between the two ends. Germline values: CDR1 MGHRA, CDR2 YSYEKL. The CDR3 has 15 residues. The CDR3 sequence: CASSQEAGVRSPLHF. CDR3 bases: TGCGCCAGCAGCCAAGAAGCAGGGGTCCGGTCACCCCTCCACTTT.

CDR3 region: CASSQGGGQGVTPLHF. The CDR3 DNA follows: TGTGCCAGCAGCCAGGGAGGCGGGCAGGGGGTAACACCCCTCCACTTT. J is TRBJ1-6 and V is TRBV3-1 (or the pseudogene TRBV3-2); TRBD1 matches at 7 bases. Germline CDR1 is LGHDT and CDR2 is YNNKEL (reference sequence). Unmatched junction bases numbered 13, after V lost 3 bases and J lost 11 bases. The CDR3 length is 16 residues.

This clone has just a few counts. The J gene is TRBJ1-1, the V gene TRBV6-5; D call uncertain. The germline gives CDR1 MNHEY, CDR2 SVGAGI. Trimming shortened V by 5 bases and J by 1 base, and 8 bases separated the two germline ends. This CDR3 has 13 amino acids. CDR3 region: CASSHWANTEAFF. Written as DNA, the CDR3 is TGTGCCAGCAGTCATTGGGCGAACACTGAAGCTTTCTTT.

This chain uses TRBV10-2 with TRBJ2-3; tentatively, D is TRBD1 (5 bases). Germline CDR1 reads WSHSY; CDR2 reads SAAADI. The CDR3 consists of 14 residues. V lost 5 bases to trimming and J lost 2 bases, with 11 bases between them. This CDR3 is CASSRQSNTDTQYF. The CDR3 bases are TGCGCCAGCAGTAGACAGAGTAACACAGATACGCAGTATTTT.

This chain uses TRBV5-1 with TRBJ1-4; TRBD1 matches 7 bases. The ends lost 4 bases at V and 2 bases at J; junction bases unmatched: 5. CDR1 and CDR2 (germline): SGHRS, YFSETQ. This CDR3 region has 15 residues. The CDR3 DNA reads TGCGCCAGCAGCAGACAACAGGGGACTAATGAAAAACTGTTTTTT. Translating gives CASSRQQGTNEKLFF.

This clone was counted between two and nine times. The chain uses TRBV18 and TRBJ1-1; no definite D call. Germline V gene sequence: CDR1 KGHSH, CDR2 LQKENI. There are 13 residues in the CDR3. The V end lost 4 bases, the J end lost 5 bases, and 11 bases lay between the germline ends. The CDR3 loop reads CASSQTPRTEAFF. Here the CDR3 DNA reads TGTGCCAGCTCACAAACACCCCGAACTGAAGCTTTCTTT.

This clone was counted between two and nine times. This rearrangement joins TRBV2 to TRBJ2-7; D gene unclear. The germline V gene has CDR1 SNHLY and CDR2 FYNNEI. This CDR3 contains 13 residues. Between the trimmed V and J ends, which lost 4 bases and 1 base, there was a span of 8 bases. The CDR3 reads CASSVSASYEQYF. The CDR3 nucleotides are TGTGCCAGCAGTGTAAGCGCATCCTACGAGCAGTACTTC.